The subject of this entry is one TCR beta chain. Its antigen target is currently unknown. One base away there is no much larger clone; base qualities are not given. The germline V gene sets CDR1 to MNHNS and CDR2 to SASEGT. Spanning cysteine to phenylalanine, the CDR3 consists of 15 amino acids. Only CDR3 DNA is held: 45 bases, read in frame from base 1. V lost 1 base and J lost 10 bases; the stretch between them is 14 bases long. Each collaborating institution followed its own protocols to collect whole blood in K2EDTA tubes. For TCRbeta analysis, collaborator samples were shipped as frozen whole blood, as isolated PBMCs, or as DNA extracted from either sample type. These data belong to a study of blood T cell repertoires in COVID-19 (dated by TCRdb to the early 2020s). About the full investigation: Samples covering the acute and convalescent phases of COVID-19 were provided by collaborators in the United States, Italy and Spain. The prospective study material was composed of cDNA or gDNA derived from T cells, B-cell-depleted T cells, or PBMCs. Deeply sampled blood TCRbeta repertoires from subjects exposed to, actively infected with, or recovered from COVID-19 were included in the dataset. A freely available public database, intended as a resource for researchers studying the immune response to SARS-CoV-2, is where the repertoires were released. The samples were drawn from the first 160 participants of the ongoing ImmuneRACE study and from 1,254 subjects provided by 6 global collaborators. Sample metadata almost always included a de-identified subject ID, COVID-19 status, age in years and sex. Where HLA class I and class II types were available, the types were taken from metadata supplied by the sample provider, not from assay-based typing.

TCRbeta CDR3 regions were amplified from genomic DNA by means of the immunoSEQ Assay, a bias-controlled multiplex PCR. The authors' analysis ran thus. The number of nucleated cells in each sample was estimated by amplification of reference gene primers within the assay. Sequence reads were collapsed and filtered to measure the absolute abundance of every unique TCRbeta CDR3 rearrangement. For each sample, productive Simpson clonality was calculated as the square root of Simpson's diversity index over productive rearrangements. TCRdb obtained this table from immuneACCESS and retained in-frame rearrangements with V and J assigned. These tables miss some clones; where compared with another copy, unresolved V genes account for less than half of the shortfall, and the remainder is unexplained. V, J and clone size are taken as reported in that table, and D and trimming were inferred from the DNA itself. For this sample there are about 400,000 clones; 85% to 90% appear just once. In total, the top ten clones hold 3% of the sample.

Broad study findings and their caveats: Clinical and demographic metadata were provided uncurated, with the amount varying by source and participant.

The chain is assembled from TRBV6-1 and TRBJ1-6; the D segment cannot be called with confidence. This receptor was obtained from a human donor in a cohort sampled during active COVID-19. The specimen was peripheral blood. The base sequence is TGTGCCAGCAGTGAAGTGAGAGGGATAGGATCACCCCTCCACTTT. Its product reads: CASSEVRGIGSPLHF.